The 16 T cell receptor beta chains in this list originate from one sample, sequenced in a study of cytomegalovirus exposure and HLA in healthy donors. Vbeta (60) and Jbeta (13) primers were used in the PCR. Only in-frame clones appear in the TCRdb table, and some are missing; sequencing was by immunoSEQ multiplex PCR. The sample lists about 210,000 clones; 75% to 90% were seen once. Material for sequencing was PBMCs. The receptors stem from a young woman in good health and CMV-seronegative.

This rearrangement joins TRBV28 to TRBJ2-5; D is possibly TRBD1 (6 bases). The DNA matches TRBJ2-7 better at its end, which makes the J call doubtful. Germline CDR1 and CDR2: MDHEN and SYDVKM. The CDR3 loop spans 13 amino acids. The CDR3 reads CASRDSTTYEQYF. The CDR3 region has the DNA TGTGCCAGCAGGGACAGTACCACCTACGAGCAGTACTTC.

This chain joins TRBV29-1 and TRBJ2-7, with 7 bases that match TRBD1. This CDR3 region has 13 residues. Germline V lookup: CDR1 SQVTM, CDR2 ANQGSEA. V lost 4 bases and J lost 0; bases outside the gene matches: 3. The CDR3 bases are TGCAGCGTTGTGGGGACAGCCTCCTACGAGCAGTACTTC. Encoded protein: CSVVGTASYEQYF.

The genes are TRBV27 and TRBJ2-7; TRBD2 matches 12 bases. Germline CDR1 and CDR2: MNHEY and SMNVEV (reference sequence). The CDR3 spans 13 residues. Losses at the gene ends were 4 bases for V and 5 bases for J; bases not matched to a gene: 0. CDR3 coding DNA: TGTGCCAGCAGTTGGACTAGCGGGGACGAGCAGTACTTC. It yields the protein CASSWTSGDEQYF.

This chain links TRBV7-3 with TRBJ2-4; 11 nucleotides match TRBD1. CDR1 and CDR2 from the germline V gene are SGHTA and FQGTGA. This CDR3 is 15 amino acids long. The J segment lost 3 bases and the V segment lost 4 bases, leaving 2 bases of the junction unmatched. CDR3 residues: CASSSGQGGKNIQYF. CDR3 bases: TGTGCCAGCAGCTCGGGACAGGGGGGCAAAAACATTCAGTACTTC.

Only one count was recorded for this clone. V usage is TRBV11-2 and J usage is TRBJ2-2; D gene uncertain. V was pared by 4 bases and J by 4 bases, with 10 bases between. The CDR3 contains 14 residues. Per germline, CDR1 SGHAT and CDR2 FQNNGV. CDR3 coding DNA: TGTGCCAGCAGCTCCGGGTTGTTCACCGGGGAGCTGTTTTTT. Residues: CASSSGLFTGELFF. The entire variable domain, with the rest obtained from reference TRBV11-2 and TRBJ2-2, is as follows: EAGVAQSPRYKIIEKRQSVAFWCNPISGHATLYWYQQILGQGPKLLIQFQNNGVVDDSQLPKDRFSAERLKGVDSTLKIQPAKLEDSAVYLCASSSGLFTGELFFGEGSRLTVL.

The V gene is TRBV6-5, the J gene TRBJ2-3, with TRBD2 matching 8 bases. The V gene end was trimmed by 2 bases and the J gene end by 3 bases; junction bases not matched to a gene: 1. The CDR3 has 14 residues. Germline CDR1 and CDR2: MNHEY and SVGAGI. In DNA, the CDR3 is TGTGCCAGCAGTTACGGCGGGAGGACAGATACGCAGTATTTT. The encoded protein is CASSYGGRTDTQYF.

The chain is built from TRBV30 and TRBJ2-1; 7 bases align to TRBD1. Trimming removed 5 bases from V and 5 bases from J; junction bases left unmatched: 9. CDR3 length: 14 residues. Looked up from germline, CDR1 is GTSNPN and CDR2 is SVGIG (reference sequence). Written as DNA, the CDR3 is TGTGCCTGGGGACCCGGGACAGCGAACAATGAGCAGTTCTTC. Translating gives CAWGPGTANNEQFF.

The chain carries TRBV7-2 and TRBJ2-2; 9 nucleotides match TRBD2. V trimming: 2 bases; J trimming: 2 bases; junction bases outside the gene matches: 3. CDR1 and CDR2 from the germline V gene are SGHTA and FQGNSA. The CDR3 is made up of 16 amino acids. CDR3 protein: CASSLKAGGNTGELFF. CDR3 coding DNA: TGTGCCAGCAGCTTAAAAGCGGGGGGAAACACCGGGGAGCTGTTTTTT.

This clone was detected only once. The V gene is TRBV5-1, the J gene TRBJ2-6; 9 bases line up with TRBD1. This CDR3 region has 21 residues. The V gene end was trimmed by 0 bases and the J gene end by 1 base; junction bases not matched to a gene: 14. CDR1 and CDR2 from the germline V gene are SGHRS and YFSETQ. CDR3 sequence: CASSLVPSTGGVGSGANVLTF. CDR3 nucleotides: TGCGCCAGCAGCTTGGTCCCATCCACAGGGGGCGTTGGTTCTGGGGCCAACGTCCTGACTTTC.

This chain connects TRBV28 to TRBJ2-5; 9 positions match TRBD2. The CDR3 contains 16 residues. Germline V gene lookup returns CDR1 MDHEN and CDR2 SYDVKM. With 2 bases clipped from V and 5 bases from J, the junction kept 9 bases outside the gene matches. The DNA for the CDR3 is TGTGCCAGCAGTTTACCACTTCGCGCGGGAGGGGAGACCCAGTACTTC. Translated, it gives CASSLPLRAGGETQYF.

As for this clone: Relative to the germline gene, one junction end is altered; a read error may explain this. The chain couples TRBV9 to TRBJ2-2; D is possibly TRBD2 (5 bases). Germline-derived CDR1 and CDR2 are SGDLS and YYNGEE. The CDR3 is 11 amino acids. CDR3 loop: CASSVAGKLFF. For the CDR3, the DNA is TGTGCCAGCAGCGTAGCCGGGAAGCTGTTTTTT.

The V and J genes are TRBV2 and TRBJ2-2; possibly TRBD1 for D (5 bases). Germline CDR1 reads SNHLY; CDR2 reads FYNNEI. CDR3 length: 14 amino acids. V shed 2 bases and J shed 5 bases, with 9 bases lying between them. CDR3 loop: CASSELSGTGELFF. DNA of the CDR3: TGTGCCAGCAGTGAACTTTCAGGGACCGGGGAGCTGTTTTTT.

The genes are TRBV29-1 and TRBJ1-2; D is undetermined. Trimming stripped 4 bases from V and 8 bases from J, with 17 bases between. The germline V gene encodes CDR1 SQVTM and CDR2 ANQGSEA. The CDR3 runs to 13 residues. This CDR3 is CSVARAPSRGYTF. CDR3 sequence (DNA): TGCAGCGTTGCGAGGGCACCGAGTAGGGGCTACACCTTC.

This clone turned up a few times. The chain carries TRBV6-1 and TRBJ2-1; 8 nucleotides agree with TRBD1. CDR1 is MNHNS, CDR2 SASEGT, per germline. V dropped 2 bases and J dropped 2; count of bases not matched to a gene: 8. This CDR3 comprises 17 residues. CDR3 DNA: TGTGCCAGCAGTGAACTAGCAGGGGGCGGCGCCTACAATGAGCAGTTCTTC. This translates into CASSELAGGGAYNEQFF.

This rearrangement joins TRBV21-1 to TRBJ2-1; the table's D call TRBD1 went unverified against the DNA. TRBV21-1 is an annotated pseudogene. The CDR3 runs 15 residues. CDR3 region: CASSIHRDRGNEQFF. The CDR3 bases are TGTGCCAGCAGCATCCACCGGGACAGGGGAAATGAGCAGTTCTTC.

The chain carries TRBV11-1 and TRBJ1-2; a weak D match, TRBD1 (6 bases). Germline V gives CDR1 SGHAT, CDR2 FQDESV (reference sequence). There are 14 residues in the CDR3. V was trimmed by 2 bases and J by 7 bases, leaving 14 bases between them. The CDR3: CASSLSGTISGYTF. In nucleotides, the CDR3 is TGTGCCAGCAGCTTATCAGGGACAATTTCTGGCTACACCTTC.